The 26 T cell receptor beta chains in this list originate from one sample, sequenced in a study of blood T cell repertoires in COVID-19. Method: immunoSEQ multiplex PCR; TCRdb's copy keeps in-frame clones and lacks some. The table records roughly 400,000 clones, roughly 88% of them present only once. Sequenced sample: PBMCs or T cells enriched from blood (not recorded which). The receptors were gathered from a man aged 18 to 30 who had recovered from COVID-19.

The chain has TRBV7-3 and TRBJ2-2; D gene uncertain. Germline CDR1 SGHTA, CDR2 FQGTGA. V gave up 6 bases and J gave up 5 bases, with 7 bases separating them. The CDR3 contains 12 residues. The CDR3 region has the DNA TGTGCCAGCAGAGGCGGAACCGGGGAGCTGTTTTTT. Amino acid sequence: CASRGGTGELFF.

The chain carries TRBV5-1 and TRBJ2-1; D may be TRBD2 (5 bases). Germline V gives CDR1 SGHRS, CDR2 YFSETQ. The CDR3 has 12 residues. Trimming pared 0 bases from V and 10 bases from J, leaving 8 bases between. For the CDR3, the DNA is TGCGCCAGCAGCTTGGATGGAGGCGAGCAGTTCTTC. This codes for CASSLDGGEQFF.

This chain links TRBV3-1 (or the pseudogene TRBV3-2) with TRBJ2-3; D is perhaps TRBD2 (5 bases). Trimming left V 4 bases short and J 1 base short, with 12 bases between. The CDR3 runs 15 residues. Germline assignment: CDR1 LGHDT and CDR2 YNNKEL (reference sequence). CDR3 sequence reads: CASSPRGRGTDTQYF. The CDR3 DNA reads TGTGCCAGCAGCCCCCGGGGTAGGGGCACAGATACGCAGTATTTT.

This clone has just a few counts. The chain couples TRBV3-1 (or the pseudogene TRBV3-2) to TRBJ1-2; no definite D call. Deletions cut 2 bases from V and 4 bases from J, with 5 bases between. Germline loops: CDR1 LGHDT, CDR2 YNNKEL (reference sequence). This CDR3 spans 12 amino acids. The CDR3, as DNA: TGTGCCAGCAGCCAATTTAGCTATGGCTACACCTTC. It codes for CASSQFSYGYTF.

The rearrangement uses TRBV21-1 and TRBJ1-1; the table calls TRBD1, which could not be checked here. TRBV21-1 is recorded as a pseudogene. This CDR3 region has 16 residues. The DNA for the CDR3 is TGTGCCAACCCCCATGGGACAGGATTGCATAACACTGAAGCTTTCTTT. Encoded protein: CANPHGTGLHNTEAFF.

V gene TRBV24-1 combines with J gene TRBJ2-3; D remains ambiguous. Germline CDR1 reads KGHDR; CDR2 reads SFDVKD. Trimming pared 3 bases from V and 0 bases from J, leaving 3 bases between. The CDR3 runs 13 residues. CDR3 sequence reads: CATSDPSTDTQYF. DNA of the CDR3: TGTGCCACCAGTGATCCTAGCACAGATACGCAGTATTTT.

This chain joins TRBV19 and TRBJ2-1, with 11 bases identical to TRBD2. V was clipped by 2 bases and J by 7 bases; unmatched bases: 7. Germline assignment: CDR1 LNHDA and CDR2 SQIVND (reference sequence). The CDR3 length is 16 residues. The CDR3 is CASSISASGRINEQFF. In DNA form, the CDR3 reads TGTGCCAGTAGTATAAGTGCTAGCGGGAGGATTAATGAGCAGTTCTTC.

The chain carries TRBV7-8 and TRBJ2-1, with D tentatively TRBD1 (5 bases). The CDR3 covers 14 residues. Germline assignment: CDR1 SGHVS and CDR2 FQNEAQ. The V and J ends lost 3 bases and 2 bases respectively, with 8 bases between them. The CDR3: CASSLGRPYNEQFF. The CDR3 region has the DNA TGTGCCAGCAGCTTGGGGCGACCCTACAATGAGCAGTTCTTC. The full variable domain, in which reference TRBV7-8 and TRBJ2-1 provide the parts outside the CDR3, is GAGVSQSPRYKVAKRGQDVALRCDPISGHVSLFWYQQALGQGPEFLTYFQNEAQLDKSGLPSDRFFAERPEGSVSTLKIQRTQQEDSAVYLCASSLGRPYNEQFFGPGTRLTVL.

This chain links TRBV2 with TRBJ2-2; a possible D gene is TRBD2 (5 bases). V was shortened by 6 bases and J by 6 bases, with 14 bases between the two germline ends. This CDR3 region has 14 residues. Germline assignment: CDR1 SNHLY and CDR2 FYNNEI. The CDR3 DNA follows: TGTGCCAGCAGAGAGGGTAGTTTCTCCGGGGAGCTGTTTTTT. This sequence encodes CASREGSFSGELFF.

The chain carries TRBV30 and TRBJ1-5; D unresolved. The V end lost 4 bases, the J end lost 2 bases, and 9 bases lay between the germline ends. Germline V gene lookup returns CDR1 GTSNPN and CDR2 SVGIG (reference sequence). The CDR3 contains 13 residues. CDR3 sequence (DNA): TGTGCCTGGACCGTGGAGGGCAATCAGCCCCAGCATTTT. Its translation: CAWTVEGNQPQHF.

This clone was seen just once. The chain carries TRBV5-1 and TRBJ1-2; 7 bases align to TRBD1. The V gene end was trimmed by 4 bases and the J gene end by 3 bases; junction bases not matched to a gene: 9. The germline V gene has CDR1 SGHRS and CDR2 YFSETQ. This CDR3 comprises 15 residues. The CDR3 sequence: CASSLGDSSYYGYTF. The CDR3 DNA follows: TGCGCCAGCAGCCTAGGGGACAGCAGTTACTATGGCTACACCTTC.

The table lists this clone with a few counts. The chain has TRBV10-1 and TRBJ2-2; no clear D. CDR3 length equals 14 residues. V was clipped by 4 bases and J by 0 bases, with 6 bases between them. Germline V gives CDR1 WNHNN, CDR2 SYGVQD (reference sequence). The CDR3 bases are TGCGCCAGCAGTGTATCTCCGAACACCGGGGAGCTGTTTTTT. It translates to CASSVSPNTGELFF.

The chain is built from TRBV7-2 and TRBJ1-2; TRBD1 is a possible D gene (5 bases). Looked up from germline, CDR1 is SGHTA and CDR2 is FQGNSA. This CDR3 is built from 13 residues. V lost 5 bases and J 8 bases, leaving 15 bases between the germline ends. CDR3 sequence: CASSPTRQTGYTF. Here the CDR3 DNA reads TGTGCCAGCAGCCCGACTCGACAGACCGGCTACACCTTC.

This clone was picked up many times. V and J are TRBV7-9 and TRBJ1-6, with D tentatively TRBD1 (5 bases). CDR1 is SEHNR, CDR2 FQNEAQ, per germline (reference sequence). V was trimmed by 1 base and J by 10 bases, leaving 14 bases between them. The CDR3 has 15 amino acids. CDR3 coding DNA: TGTGCCAGCAGCTTAGAGGCGGGAAGGGGATCACCCCTCCACTTT. Protein product: CASSLEAGRGSPLHF.

The gene calls are TRBV2 and TRBJ1-2; a weak D match, TRBD1 (5 bases). Between the trimmed V and J ends, which lost 3 bases and 6 bases, there was a span of 14 bases. Germline V gives CDR1 SNHLY, CDR2 FYNNEI. The CDR3 loop spans 14 amino acids. CDR3 protein: CASSEGRGAHGYTF. CDR3 bases: TGTGCCAGCAGTGAGGGTCGCGGGGCGCATGGCTACACCTTC.

The V call is TRBV5-1, the J call TRBJ2-3; 8 nucleotides line up with TRBD2. The germline CDR1 and CDR2 sequences are SGHRS and YFSETQ. This CDR3 has 16 residues. V gave up 2 bases and J gave up 0 bases; unmatched junction bases: 5. The CDR3 bases are TGCGCCAGCAGCTTTGCGGCTAGCGGGAGCACAGATACGCAGTATTTT. The encoded protein is CASSFAASGSTDTQYF.

This chain's CDR3 is CASSGGQGRNQPQHF. The DNA for the CDR3 is TGTGCCAGCAGTGGTGGTCAGGGTCGGAATCAGCCCCAGCATTTT. This rearrangement joins TRBV2 to TRBJ1-5; the D gene is possibly TRBD1 (5 bases). CDR3 size: 15 residues. Germline V gene sequence: CDR1 SNHLY, CDR2 FYNNEI. The V end lost 4 bases, the J end lost 4 bases, and 14 bases lay between the germline ends.

This chain uses TRBV4-1 with TRBJ2-1; TRBD1 matches at 12 bases. J lost 6 bases, V lost 6 bases, and 6 bases had no gene match. Germline V CDR1 and CDR2: MGHRA, YSYEKL. The CDR3 has 15 residues. The DNA of the CDR3 is TGCGCCAGCAGTCACCGGGACAGGGGGCTCAATGAGCAGTTCTTC. Translated, it gives CASSHRDRGLNEQFF.

V gene TRBV18 combines with J gene TRBJ1-1; TRBD1 matches 7 bases. Trimming took 2 bases from V and 10 from J; bases not matched to a gene: 7. CDR3 length: 13 residues. Germline CDR1 KGHSH, CDR2 LQKENI. The CDR3 loop is CASSPSPQGGAFF. Written as DNA, the CDR3 is TGTGCCAGCTCACCATCGCCCCAGGGGGGAGCTTTCTTT.

This clone was seen more than once but under ten times. The chain combines TRBV4-1 with TRBJ2-7; D is possibly TRBD2 (6 bases). CDR1 MGHRA and CDR2 YSYEKL come from the germline V gene. V lost 3 bases, J lost 1 base, and 13 bases lay in between. CDR3 length: 15 amino acids. The CDR3 sequence is CASSHGGTQSYEQYF. The CDR3 bases are TGCGCCAGCAGCCATGGGGGGACGCAGTCCTACGAGCAGTACTTC.

This chain links TRBV18 with TRBJ1-6, with TRBD1 as a possible D gene (5 bases). Germline CDR1 is KGHSH and CDR2 is LQKENI. Between the trimmed V and J ends, which lost 6 bases and 0 bases, there was a span of 15 bases. The CDR3 is 17 amino acids. The CDR3 DNA reads as TGTGCCAGCTCCGTCCAGGGCCCAAGCTCCTATAATTCACCCCTCCACTTT. Protein sequence: CASSVQGPSSYNSPLHF.

V and J are TRBV9 and TRBJ2-1; 8 bases agree with TRBD2. With 3 bases clipped from V and 6 bases from J, the junction kept 8 bases outside the gene matches. The germline V gene encodes CDR1 SGDLS and CDR2 YYNGEE. There are 15 residues in the CDR3. The CDR3 loop reads CASSAGLGEGNEQFF. The CDR3, as DNA: TGTGCCAGCAGCGCGGGACTAGGGGAGGGCAATGAGCAGTTCTTC.

The chain joins TRBV9 to TRBJ2-3, with D possibly being TRBD1 (6 bases). The V end was cut by 5 bases, the J end by 2 bases, with 15 bases between. The CDR3 length is 15 residues. Germline CDR1 SGDLS, CDR2 YYNGEE. DNA of the CDR3: TGTGCCAGCAGTGCCGGACAGCCTTTCACAGATACGCAGTATTTT. It encodes CASSAGQPFTDTQYF.

The rearrangement links TRBV27 to TRBJ1-1; a possible D gene is TRBD1 (6 bases). Germline loops: CDR1 MNHEY, CDR2 SMNVEV (reference sequence). The CDR3 length is 16 residues. V was pared by 4 bases and J by 6 bases, with 21 bases between. The CDR3 spells CASSSPTMTGSAEAFF. CDR3 sequence (DNA): TGTGCCAGCAGTTCCCCTACTATGACAGGATCCGCTGAAGCTTTCTTT.

The V and J genes are TRBV11-2 and TRBJ2-7; 13 nucleotides agree with TRBD2. CDR3 length equals 15 residues. Germline V lookup: CDR1 SGHAT, CDR2 FQNNGV. The V gene end was trimmed by 5 bases and the J gene end by 3 bases; junction bases not matched to a gene: 4. The CDR3 sequence: CASSRTSGGYYEQYF. CDR3 in DNA: TGTGCCAGCAGCAGGACTAGCGGGGGATACTACGAGCAGTACTTC.

The CDR3 DNA follows: TGTGCCAGCAGCTCCGTGTTAGCCACTGAAGCTTTCTTT. As protein: CASSSVLATEAFF. This chain connects TRBV7-9 to TRBJ1-1, with D uncertain. Between the trimmed V and J ends, which lost 4 bases and 4 bases, there was a span of 10 bases. The CDR3 length is 13 residues. CDR1 SEHNR and CDR2 FQNEAQ come from the germline V gene (reference sequence). Looking up the rest from reference TRBV7-9 and TRBJ1-1 gives the full variable domain: DTGVSQNPRHKITKRGQNVTFRCDPISEHNRLYWYRQTLGQGPEFLTYFQNEAQLEKSRLLSDRFSAERPKGSFSTLEIQRTEQGDSAMYLCASSSVLATEAFFGQGTRLTVV.